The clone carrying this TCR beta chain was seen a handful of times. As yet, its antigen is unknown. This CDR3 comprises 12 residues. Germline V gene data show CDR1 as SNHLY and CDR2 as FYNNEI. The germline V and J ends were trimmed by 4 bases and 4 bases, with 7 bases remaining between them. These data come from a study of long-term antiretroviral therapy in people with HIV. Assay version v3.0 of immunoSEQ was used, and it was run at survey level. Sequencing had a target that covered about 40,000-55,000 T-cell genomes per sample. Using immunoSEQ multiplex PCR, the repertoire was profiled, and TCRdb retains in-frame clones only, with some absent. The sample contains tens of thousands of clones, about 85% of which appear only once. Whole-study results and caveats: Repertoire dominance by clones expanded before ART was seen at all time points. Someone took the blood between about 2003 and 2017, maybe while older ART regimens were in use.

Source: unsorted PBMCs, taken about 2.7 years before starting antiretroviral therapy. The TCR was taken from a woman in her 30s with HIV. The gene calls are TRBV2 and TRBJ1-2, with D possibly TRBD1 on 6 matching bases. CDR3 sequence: CASSGDTYGYTF. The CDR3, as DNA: TGTGCCAGCAGTGGGGACACCTATGGCTACACCTTC.